This T cell receptor beta chain was obtained from a study of blood T cell repertoires in COVID-19. Study-wide background: From the United States, Italy and Spain came samples of acute and convalescent COVID-19. T cells, B-cell-depleted T cells, or PBMCs supplied cDNA or gDNA.

Germline V gene lookup returns CDR1 SGHRS and CDR2 YFSETQ. The CDR3 sequence is 14 residues long. Deletions cut 0 bases from V and 4 bases from J, with 8 bases between. Sequenced by immunoSEQ multiplex PCR; TCRdb stores in-frame clones only, minus some. Of about 60,000 clones in the sample, around 89% were seen once. This sequence was found in a woman aged 55-69 years with active COVID-19. The material sequenced was peripheral blood. This chain links TRBV5-1 with TRBJ2-1; no firm D call. The CDR3 DNA follows: TGCGCCAGCAGCTTGGATACAATATACAATGAGCAGTTCTTC. It is translated as CASSLDTIYNEQFF.